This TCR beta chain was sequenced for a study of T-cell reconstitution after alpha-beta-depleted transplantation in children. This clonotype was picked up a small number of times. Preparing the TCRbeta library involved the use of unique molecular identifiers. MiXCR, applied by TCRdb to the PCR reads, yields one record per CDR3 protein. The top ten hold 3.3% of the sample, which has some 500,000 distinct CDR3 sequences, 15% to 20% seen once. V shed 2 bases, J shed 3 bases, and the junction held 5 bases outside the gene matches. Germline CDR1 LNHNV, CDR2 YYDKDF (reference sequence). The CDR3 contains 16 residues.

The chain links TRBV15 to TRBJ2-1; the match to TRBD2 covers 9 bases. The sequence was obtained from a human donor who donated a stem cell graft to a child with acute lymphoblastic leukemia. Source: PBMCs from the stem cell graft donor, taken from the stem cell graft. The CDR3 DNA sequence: TGTGCCACCAGCAGATTAGCGGGAGCCCTCTACAATGAGCAGTTCTTC. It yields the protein CATSRLAGALYNEQFF.